The clone carrying this T cell receptor (beta chain) came up a few times. Its antigen is undetermined. Each molecule of TCR cDNA was tagged with one unique molecular identifier. Using its own MiXCR run on the 5' RACE reads, TCRdb lists one record per CDR3 protein. The table lists 60,000 to 90,000 distinct CDR3 sequences, 13% of them singletons, with 7.2% in the top ten. The CDR3 contains 14 residues. From germline, CDR1 is MNHNS and CDR2 SASEGT. V lost 1 base and J 3 bases, leaving 9 bases between the germline ends. Time point specified: sample taken at primary tumor resection. Whole RNA was taken from tumor, nontumor lung or frozen PBMC; it was then sequenced unsorted. A total of around 67 untreated early-stage non-small cell lung cancer patients served as donors. The sample originates from a study of spatial heterogeneity in lung cancer. On the study more broadly: Compared with alpha-chain sequences, beta-chain sequences were consistently detected in greater numbers. Regarding the study as a whole: Follow-up blood showed ubiquitous expanded tumor TCRs less than blood at resection did.

The gene calls are TRBV6-1 and TRBJ1-2, with D uncertain. The source is a male donor with early-stage non-small cell lung cancer. The material sequenced was PBMCs, taken at surgery. CDR3 DNA sequence: TGTGCCAGCAGTGAAGGTACAGTCTACTATGGCTACACCTTC. It translates to CASSEGTVYYGYTF.